This T cell receptor beta chain was recovered during a study of blood T cell repertoires in COVID-19 (dated by TCRdb to about 2020). Some background on the complete study: Samples covering the acute and convalescent phases of COVID-19 were provided by collaborators in the United States, Italy and Spain. Subjects who had been exposed to COVID-19, were actively infected with it, or had recovered from it provided the deeply sampled blood TCRbeta repertoires that made up the dataset. The sample metadata nearly always contained a de-identified subject ID, COVID-19 status, age in years and sex. The material from the prospective study consisted of cDNA or gDNA derived from T cells, B-cell-depleted T cells, or PBMCs. The repertoires were released in a freely available public database meant as a resource for research on the immune response to SARS-CoV-2. HLA class I and class II types, where available, came from metadata supplied by the sample provider rather than from assay-based typing. Samples came from the ongoing ImmuneRACE study (first 160 participants) plus 1,254 subjects from 6 global collaborators. Study-level results and caveats: How much clinical and demographic metadata was included differed by source and by participant, and the metadata was provided uncurated.

Collaborating institutions collected whole blood in K2EDTA tubes following their own protocols. Collaborator samples were shipped for TCRbeta analysis as frozen whole blood, isolated PBMCs, or DNA extracted from either sample type. On this clone: No antigen is known for it. No base quality values were provided; no much bigger clone lies one nucleotide off.

Including the terminal cysteine and phenylalanine, the CDR3 comprises 14 residues. Only the CDR3 DNA is retained, 42 bases long and in frame from the first base. CDR1 and CDR2 are read off the germline V gene (reference sequence) as DFQATT and SNEGSKA. V and J lose 3 bases and 1 base, and a span of 12 bases separates them. TCRbeta CDR3 regions were amplified from genomic DNA by means of the immunoSEQ Assay, a bias-controlled multiplex PCR. As for the original processing: Within the assay, amplification of reference gene primers was used to estimate how many nucleated cells each sample contained. To quantify the absolute abundance of each unique TCRbeta CDR3 rearrangement, sequence reads were collapsed and filtered. Productive Simpson clonality was computed per sample as the square root of Simpson's diversity index over productive rearrangements. Drawn from immuneACCESS, this table holds only the in-frame rearrangements with V and J called that TCRdb kept. Clones are partly lost; checked studies trace under half to an unresolved V gene and leave the rest unexplained. The V and J calls and clone size come from that table; D and trimming were worked out from the DNA. For this sample there are 220,000 or so clones; roughly four fifths appear just once. Approximately 1.9% of the sample is in the top ten clones.

The chain couples TRBV20-1 to TRBJ2-5; tentative D gene TRBD1, with 5 bases matching. Material: peripheral blood. This receptor was taken from a woman aged 80 or over with acute or convalescent COVID-19. DNA sequence: TGCAGTGCTAGTCGGTTGGGGCGCCAAGAGACCCAGTACTTC. It translates as CSASRLGRQETQYF.